The 19 T cell receptor beta chains listed next were all sequenced from one sample in a study of shared clonotypes between healthy human individuals. Sequencing used immunoSEQ multiplex PCR; TCRdb keeps in-frame clones, though not all of them. The table has roughly 2.5 million clones, more than 80% seen once. Specimen: naive CD4+ T cells sorted from blood. Subset denoted: CD45RA+ positively selected. These receptor sequences come from a man between 18 and 35 years old in good health.

The CDR3 protein is CASSPGTTSSYNEQFF. In DNA form, the CDR3 reads TGTGCCAGCAGTCCCGGGACAACCAGCTCCTACAATGAGCAGTTCTTC. The rearrangement uses TRBV28 and TRBJ2-1; D perhaps matches TRBD1 (6 bases). The CDR3 runs to 16 residues. Germline loops: CDR1 MDHEN, CDR2 SYDVKM. The ends were cut back, 5 bases at V and 0 bases at J, with 14 bases in the middle.

The chain employs TRBV7-8 and TRBJ2-7; D unresolved. The germline V and J ends were trimmed by 0 bases and 6 bases, with 9 bases remaining between them. Looked up from germline, CDR1 is SGHVS and CDR2 is FQNEAQ. This CDR3 is 13 amino acids long. CDR3: CASSLAFDGEQYF. For the CDR3, the DNA is TGTGCCAGCAGCTTAGCCTTCGACGGCGAGCAGTACTTC.

This chain joins TRBV5-1 and TRBJ2-5, with a weak D call TRBD1 (5 bases). Germline-derived CDR1 and CDR2 are SGHRS and YFSETQ. The length of the CDR3 is 16 residues. Trimming left V 0 bases short and J 7 bases short, with 19 bases between. The CDR3 DNA follows: TGCGCCAGCAGCTTGGATGGACATACTACTTCCAGGACCCAGTACTTC. It is translated as CASSLDGHTTSRTQYF.

V gene TRBV19 combines with J gene TRBJ2-7; TRBD1 aligns across 8 bases. CDR1 is LNHDA, CDR2 SQIVND, per germline (reference sequence). V lost 4 bases, J lost 0 bases, and 2 bases stayed unmatched. The CDR3 runs to 14 residues. The CDR3: CASSRTGISYEQYF. The CDR3 DNA sequence: TGTGCCAGTAGTAGGACAGGGATCTCCTACGAGCAGTACTTC.

This clone appeared once. The genes are TRBV30 and TRBJ2-3; D might be TRBD2 (5 bases). V was trimmed by 3 bases and J by 3 bases, leaving 10 bases between them. Germline lookup yields CDR1 GTSNPN and CDR2 SVGIG (reference sequence). The CDR3 consists of 13 residues. The CDR3 sequence is CAWRLAFTDTQYF. CDR3 bases: TGTGCCTGGAGGTTAGCGTTTACAGATACGCAGTATTTT.

The chain employs TRBV19 and TRBJ2-2; D may be TRBD1 (6 bases). Germline CDR1 reads LNHDA; CDR2 reads SQIVND (reference sequence). This CDR3 contains 15 residues. Trimming took 0 bases from V and 7 from J, leaving 12 bases between them. CDR3 coding DNA: TGTGCCAGTAGTATAGAAACAGGGAAGGGCGGGGAGCTGTTTTTT. This codes for CASSIETGKGGELFF.

Concerning this clone itself: Different DNA sequences within this sample yield the same CDR3. This sequence joins TRBV28 and TRBJ2-7; no clear D gene. This CDR3 is built from 11 residues. Per germline, CDR1 MDHEN and CDR2 SYDVKM. Deletions cut 8 bases from V and 0 bases from J, with 5 bases between. CDR3 in amino acids: CASGPSYEQYF. For the CDR3, the DNA is TGTGCCAGCGGTCCCTCCTACGAGCAGTACTTC.

In its sample, this clone was seen once. The chain links TRBV18 to TRBJ1-6; TRBD1 might be the D (6 bases). The length of the CDR3 is 14 residues. Germline V gives CDR1 KGHSH, CDR2 LQKENI. Trimming pared 4 bases from V and 13 bases from J, leaving 17 bases between. In DNA, the CDR3 is TGTGCCAGCTCACTAGGGACATCTTGGTCCCCCCTCCACTTT. Protein: CASSLGTSWSPLHF.

This chain uses TRBV6-5 with TRBJ2-1; D is possibly TRBD2 (6 bases). Per germline, CDR1 MNHEY and CDR2 SVGAGI. Trimming took 3 bases from V and 6 from J, leaving 12 bases between them. CDR3 length: 14 amino acids. CDR3 in amino acids: CASSYALARNEQFF. The CDR3 DNA follows: TGTGCCAGCAGTTATGCACTAGCTCGCAATGAGCAGTTCTTC.

Worth noting for this clone: Within the sample, other DNA sequences also encode this same CDR3. The chain couples TRBV7-9 to TRBJ1-6; D not resolved. V lost 1 base, J lost 0 bases, and 7 bases lay in between. Germline CDR1 is SEHNR and CDR2 is FQNEAQ (reference sequence). The CDR3 length is 16 residues. Here the CDR3 reads CASSLGGSSYNSPLHF. The DNA for the CDR3 is TGTGCCAGCAGCTTAGGGGGAAGCTCCTATAATTCACCCCTCCACTTT.

The J gene is TRBJ2-7, the V gene TRBV10-3, with TRBD2 matching over 8 bases. The CDR3 is 15 amino acids. The J segment lost 3 bases and the V segment lost 1 base, leaving 5 bases of the junction unmatched. Germline lookup yields CDR1 ENHRY and CDR2 SYGVKD. The CDR3 coding sequence is TGTGCCATCAGTGAGTTGCGGGGGGTAAACTACGAGCAGTACTTC. Translation: CAISELRGVNYEQYF.

The CDR3 protein is CASSFFGELFF. The DNA for the CDR3 is TGCGCCAGCAGCTTCTTCGGGGAGCTGTTTTTT. The chain recombines TRBV5-1 with TRBJ2-2; D not resolved. V was shortened by 2 bases and J by 7 bases, with 3 bases between the two germline ends. This CDR3 region has 11 residues. The V gene's germline CDR1 is SGHRS and CDR2 YFSETQ.

The rearrangement joins TRBV30 to TRBJ2-1, with D maybe TRBD2 (5 bases). Germline V gives CDR1 GTSNPN, CDR2 SVGIG (reference sequence). V was shortened by 2 bases and J by 1 base, with 6 bases between the two germline ends. The CDR3 totals 13 residues. This CDR3 reads CAWSPGSYNEQFF. The CDR3 nucleotides are TGTGCCTGGAGTCCGGGATCCTACAATGAGCAGTTCTTC.

The V gene is TRBV6-1, the J gene TRBJ2-3, with no clear D. The CDR3 consists of 16 residues. Germline lookup yields CDR1 MNHNS and CDR2 SASEGT. The V and J ends lost 1 base and 2 bases respectively, with 13 bases between them. CDR3 sequence reads: CASSEGGFPNTDTQYF. In nucleotides, the CDR3 is TGTGCCAGCAGTGAAGGCGGCTTCCCCAACACAGATACGCAGTATTTT.

The J gene is TRBJ1-2, the V gene TRBV19; 7 bases match TRBD1. The CDR3 consists of 15 residues. The germline CDR1 and CDR2 sequences are LNHDA and SQIVND (reference sequence). The V gene end was trimmed by 6 bases and the J gene end by 8 bases; junction bases not matched to a gene: 15. CDR3 sequence: CASRPLGQVDGGYTF. The CDR3 DNA reads TGTGCCAGTAGACCACTCGGACAGGTGGATGGCGGCTACACCTTC.

The rearrangement links TRBV28 to TRBJ2-7, with TRBD1 identical over 9 bases. The CDR3 extends over 15 amino acids. CDR1 and CDR2 from the germline V gene are MDHEN and SYDVKM. Trimming removed 5 bases from V and 5 bases from J; junction bases left unmatched: 10. DNA for the CDR3: TGTGCCAGCAGTCCCTACAGGACAGGGGTCGACGAGCAGTACTTC. It yields the protein CASSPYRTGVDEQYF.

This chain connects TRBV19 to TRBJ1-5; the D is unclear. The ends were cut back, 10 bases at V and 0 bases at J, with 10 bases in the middle. This CDR3 spans 13 amino acids. Germline V gene lookup returns CDR1 LNHDA and CDR2 SQIVND (reference sequence). This CDR3 reads CATGRLSNQPQHF. For the CDR3, the DNA is TGTGCCACGGGCCGCCTTAGCAATCAGCCCCAGCATTTT.

Concerning this clone itself: The identical CDR3 is also encoded by other nucleotide sequences in the sample. The chain couples TRBV5-4 to TRBJ2-3; 12 nucleotides match TRBD2. The germline V gene has CDR1 SGHNT and CDR2 YYREEE (reference sequence). V dropped 0 bases and J dropped 1; count of bases not matched to a gene: 0. The CDR3 has 16 residues. This CDR3 reads CASSLGTSGGTDTQYF. In nucleotides, the CDR3 is TGTGCCAGCAGCTTGGGGACTAGCGGGGGCACAGATACGCAGTATTTT.

The gene calls are TRBV5-1 and TRBJ2-2; D may be TRBD1 (6 bases). V was cut by 4 bases and J by 4 bases, with 8 bases left in between. Germline CDR1 reads SGHRS; CDR2 reads YFSETQ. The CDR3 sequence is 13 residues long. The CDR3 DNA is TGCGCCAGCAGCCCAGGGGTCACCGGGGAGCTGTTTTTT. Protein sequence: CASSPGVTGELFF.